Following are 6 T cell receptor beta chains from one sample sequenced in a study of T cell responses to AZD1222 COVID-19 vaccine. TCRdb keeps only in-frame clones here, not all; method: immunoSEQ multiplex PCR. The sample yields about 130,000 clones, 75% to 95% seen once. The material sequenced was peripheral blood, taken on day 0 of AZD1222 vaccination. The receptor source for this set is an adult in good health.

The chain employs TRBV5-1 and TRBJ2-5; D remains ambiguous. CDR3 length equals 14 residues. Trimming stripped 1 base from V and 4 bases from J, with 11 bases between. Germline V gene lookup returns CDR1 SGHRS and CDR2 YFSETQ. The CDR3, as DNA: TGCGCCAGCAGCTTGCGACTCGGCCCAGAGACCCAGTACTTC. Translation: CASSLRLGPETQYF.

The rearrangement links TRBV25-1 to TRBJ1-1; D ambiguous. V was cut by 3 bases and J by 3 bases, with 8 bases left in between. This CDR3 comprises 13 residues. The germline V gene encodes CDR1 MGHDK and CDR2 SYGVNS. The DNA for the CDR3 is TGTGCCAGCAGTGACCCAGGATACACTGAAGCTTTCTTT. Its translation is CASSDPGYTEAFF.

The rearrangement links TRBV4-2 to TRBJ2-7; D unresolved. The length of the CDR3 is 11 residues. V lost 3 bases and J lost 5, with 5 bases in between. Per germline, CDR1 LGHNA and CDR2 YNFKEQ. CDR3 region: CASSHENEQYF. The DNA of the CDR3 is TGTGCCAGCAGCCATGAAAACGAGCAGTACTTC.

The gene calls are TRBV20-1 and TRBJ2-3; D unclear. Germline V lookup: CDR1 DFQATT, CDR2 SNEGSKA (reference sequence). The CDR3 covers 10 residues. Trimming removed 5 bases from V and 6 bases from J, with 6 bases in between. The CDR3 nucleotides are TGCAGTGCTGTCGAGGATACGCAGTATTTT. It is translated as CSAVEDTQYF.

This clone was counted a few times. Other DNA sequences within the sample encode an identical CDR3. This chain links TRBV19 with TRBJ1-1; D remains unclear. Germline V gene lookup returns CDR1 LNHDA and CDR2 SQIVND (reference sequence). The V end was cut by 3 bases, the J end by 4 bases, with 15 bases between. CDR3 length: 15 residues. The CDR3 nucleotides read TGTGCCAGTAGTATCTCCCCCCGGGCGGGCACTGAAGCTTTCTTT. Protein sequence: CASSISPRAGTEAFF.

This clone was picked up one time. This rearrangement joins TRBV10-2 to TRBJ2-1; D remains unclear. Looked up from germline, CDR1 is WSHSY and CDR2 is SAAADI. Trimming took 6 bases from V and 4 from J, leaving 4 bases between them. This CDR3 is built from 11 residues. This CDR3 is CASSQYNEQFF. CDR3 bases: TGCGCCAGCAGCCAGTACAATGAGCAGTTCTTC.